This T cell receptor beta chain derives from a study of blood T cells in healthy people across ages. As concerns this clonotype: Its cognate antigen is unknown.

The CDR3 runs to 14 residues. The junction had 10 bases not matched to a gene; V was cut back by 6 bases and J by 6 bases. CDR1 is MNHEY, CDR2 SVGEGT, per germline. Study results and caveats: Aged donors had fewer naive CD4+ cells and lower diversity than long-lived donors.

The use of a sample-barcoded 5' primer and a J-beta primer mix characterized a second PCR of about 7 to 12 cycles. TCRdb used MiXCR to reprocess the 5' RACE reads, holding one entry per CDR3 protein. Counted here are some 700,000 distinct CDR3 sequences, about 24% occurring once; the ten biggest clones make up about 22%. The clonotype comes from a man in his 70s in good health. Material: blood. The rearrangement links TRBV6-2 or TRBV6-3 to TRBJ1-2; TRBD1 aligns across 7 bases. The CDR3 protein is CASRQTGKVNGYTF. In DNA form, the CDR3 reads TGTGCCAGCAGGCAGACAGGGAAAGTCAATGGCTACACCTTC.